The 26 T cell receptor beta chains reported below all come from one sample, sequenced in a study of breast tumors, draining lymph nodes, adjacent tissues (dated by TCRdb to 2016 to 2018). Lymph node samples were obtained from the axillary draining lymph nodes of breast cancer patients. Libraries were made using multiplex PCR. The run used an Illumina HiSeq 2000. The public reads were quality trimmed at Q25 with fastp and then assembled into clones with MiXCR by TCRdb, keeping productive beta chains. Under each unique CDR3 protein, matching rows form one entry showing the most common genes and DNA. The sample includes about 270,000 distinct CDR3 sequences, with under 35% observed a single time. More than 0.95% of the sample rests with the top ten. The material sequenced was axillary lymph node tissue. These receptors came from a female donor with breast cancer. Some clones in this sample may be carry-over from other donors' samples.

The chain joins TRBV19 to TRBJ2-7; 10 bases are a match to TRBD1. The germline V gene encodes CDR1 LNHDA and CDR2 SQIVND (reference sequence). V shed 6 bases, J shed 6 bases, and the junction held 5 bases outside the gene matches. The CDR3 covers 13 residues. The CDR3, as DNA: TGTGCCAGTAGGGGGACAGGGGTTGCCGAGCAGTACTTC. Translating it yields CASRGTGVAEQYF.

This clonotype was recorded at least ten times. The chain uses TRBV5-4 and TRBJ2-7; D not resolved. V was pared by 0 bases and J by 7 bases, with 8 bases between. This CDR3 is built from 12 residues. The germline V gene encodes CDR1 SGHNT and CDR2 YYREEE (reference sequence). For the CDR3, the DNA is TGTGCCAGCAGCTTGGGGCCGTGGGAGCAGTACTTC. It codes for CASSLGPWEQYF.

This clonotype was picked up one time. This may stem from a read error, because a much larger clone lies one nucleotide away. The chain uses TRBV30 and TRBJ2-7; D call uncertain. CDR3 size: 11 residues. Germline CDR1 reads GTSNPN; CDR2 reads SVGIG (reference sequence). In nucleotides, the CDR3 is TGTGCCTGGAGTGTACAGTACGAGCGGTACTTC. Translated, it gives CAWSVQYERYF.

This clonotype was counted at least ten times. The chain uses TRBV15 and TRBJ2-1; 7 positions agree with TRBD2. CDR3 length: 15 residues. Unmatched junction bases numbered 3, after V lost 1 base and J lost 3 bases. Per the germline V gene, CDR1 is LNHNV and CDR2 is YYDKDF (reference sequence). The CDR3 bases are TGTGCCACCAGCAGAGTAGGCGGGAGCTACAATGAGCAGTTCTTC. Its translation is CATSRVGGSYNEQFF.

Remarks on this clonotype: One end of the junction fails to match germline, which may point to a read error. The V gene is TRBV7-6, the J gene TRBJ1-2, with 8 bases matching TRBD1. Per the germline V gene, CDR1 is SGHVS and CDR2 is FNYEAQ. This CDR3 comprises 15 residues. Written as DNA, the CDR3 is TGTGCCAACAGCTTAGTCCCCGGACAGGGACGTGGCTACACCTTC. It is translated as CANSLVPGQGRGYTF.

Many counts were recorded for this clonotype. The chain links TRBV6-2 or TRBV6-3 to TRBJ2-1; unclear D gene. V dropped 5 bases and J dropped 7 bases, with 6 bases sitting between them. Germline CDR1 reads MNHEY; CDR2 reads SVGEGT. CDR3 length: 11 residues. CDR3 in DNA: TGTGCCAGCAGTGTATTGAATGAGCAGTTCTTC. Amino acids: CASSVLNEQFF.

This clonotype was seen repeatedly, ten times or more. This rearrangement joins TRBV20-1 to TRBJ1-5, with a possible D match to TRBD1 (5 bases). Germline-derived CDR1 and CDR2 are DFQATT and SNEGSKA (reference sequence). Deletions cut 6 bases from V and 6 bases from J, with 12 bases between. This CDR3 region has 12 residues. CDR3 region: CSATTATQPQHF. The CDR3 nucleotides read TGCAGTGCCACGACAGCAACTCAGCCCCAGCATTTT.

This clonotype has at least ten counts. The genes are TRBV5-8 and TRBJ2-7; tentative D call: TRBD2 (5 bases). V was cut by 1 base and J by 3 bases, with 14 bases left in between. Germline-derived CDR1 and CDR2 are SGHTS and YDEGEE. The CDR3 is made up of 15 amino acids. CDR3 in amino acids: CASSLFERQLYEQYF. CDR3 nucleotide sequence: TGTGCCAGCAGCTTGTTCGAGCGGCAACTCTACGAGCAGTACTTC.

This clonotype was seen repeatedly, ten times or more. The rearrangement uses TRBV5-1 and TRBJ2-1, with 11 positions matching TRBD2. Trimming removed 3 bases from V and 4 bases from J; junction bases left unmatched: 3. Germline V lookup: CDR1 SGHRS, CDR2 YFSETQ. This CDR3 comprises 15 residues. CDR3 nucleotides: TGCGCCAGCAGCTCGGGACTAGCGGAATACAATGAGCAGTTCTTC. Residues: CASSSGLAEYNEQFF.

This clonotype has a count of ten or more. V and J are TRBV7-9 and TRBJ2-5, with D unresolved. Trimming cost V 3 bases and J 5 bases, with 7 bases left between them. The CDR3 runs to 12 residues. The germline V gene encodes CDR1 SEHNR and CDR2 FQNEAQ (reference sequence). CDR3 nucleotides: TGTGCCAGCAGCTTCGAAGCTGAGACCCAGTACTTC. Residues: CASSFEAETQYF.

In regard to this clonotype: A much larger clone differs by one base, so this may be a read error. The chain recombines TRBV29-1 with TRBJ2-1; no clear D gene. With 4 bases removed from V and 6 bases from J, the gap between germline ends came to 22 bases. Germline CDR1 is SQVTM and CDR2 is ANQGSEA. The CDR3 covers 16 residues. CDR3 in amino acids: CSVVMSLRVDGNEQFF. CDR3 nucleotide sequence: TGCAGCGTTGTTATGTCTCTGAGAGTGGATGGCAATGAGCAGTTCTTC.

At least ten counts were recorded for this clonotype. J is TRBJ2-1 and V is TRBV11-2; a weak D match, TRBD2 (5 bases). This CDR3 is built from 16 residues. The V and J ends lost 5 bases and 0 bases respectively, with 14 bases between them. The germline gives CDR1 SGHAT, CDR2 FQNNGV. The CDR3 DNA reads as TGTGCCAGCAGCCCGCGCGGGCCCGACTCCTACAATGAGCAGTTCTTC. This sequence encodes CASSPRGPDSYNEQFF.

This clonotype was seen at least ten times. V usage is TRBV4-1 and J usage is TRBJ1-3, with 7 positions matching TRBD1. Germline V gene sequence: CDR1 MGHRA, CDR2 YSYEKL. V gave up 0 bases and J gave up 0 bases; unmatched junction bases: 5. The CDR3 loop spans 17 amino acids. CDR3 nucleotide sequence: TGCGCCAGCAGCCAAGAAGGGACAGCCAGCTCTGGAAACACCATATATTTT. It specifies CASSQEGTASSGNTIYF.

The chain has TRBV20-1 and TRBJ2-1; TRBD2 agrees at 8 bases. The CDR3 totals 16 residues. The V gene's germline CDR1 is DFQATT and CDR2 SNEGSKA (reference sequence). Trimming at V came to 0 bases and at J to 0 bases, leaving 4 bases not matched to a gene. The chain's CDR3 is CSARDLSGSSYNEQFF. CDR3 DNA: TGCAGTGCTAGAGATCTGAGCGGGAGCTCCTACAATGAGCAGTTCTTC.

The gene calls are TRBV28 and TRBJ2-7, with 9 nucleotides matching TRBD1. The ends lost 6 bases at V and 2 bases at J; junction bases unmatched: 8. The germline CDR1 and CDR2 sequences are MDHEN and SYDVKM. The CDR3 covers 15 residues. The CDR3, as DNA: TGTGCCAGCAGGACCTTGGGACAGGGAGCCTACGAGCAGTACTTC. Its protein is CASRTLGQGAYEQYF.

This clonotype showed up many times. J is TRBJ1-6 and V is TRBV25-1; 7 bases match TRBD1. CDR3 size: 13 residues. Germline assignment: CDR1 MGHDK and CDR2 SYGVNS. V gave up 5 bases and J gave up 8 bases; unmatched junction bases: 3. The CDR3 coding sequence is TGTGCCAGCAGTTTGCAGGGGGATTCACCCCTCCACTTT. Translating it yields CASSLQGDSPLHF.

This clonotype was counted ten times or more. CDR3 DNA sequence: TGTGCCAGTAGTCAAAGGAACACCGGGGAGCTGTTTTTT. Its translation: CASSQRNTGELFF. The chain uses TRBV19 and TRBJ2-2; D is ambiguous. CDR3 size: 13 residues. Trimming removed 5 bases at V and 1 base at J, with 5 bases between. Germline V lookup: CDR1 LNHDA, CDR2 SQIVND (reference sequence).

This clonotype was counted between two and nine times. This chain joins TRBV20-1 and TRBJ1-1; 10 bases are shared with TRBD1. V was pared by 6 bases and J by 10 bases, with 8 bases of the junction left unmatched. This CDR3 spans 12 amino acids. CDR1 is DFQATT, CDR2 SNEGSKA, per germline (reference sequence). The CDR3 DNA is TGCAGTGCCGAGGGGACAGGGGAATTAGCTTTCTTT. It specifies CSAEGTGELAFF.

A remark on this clonotype: The junction and the germline gene differ at one end; a read error may be behind it. This chain links TRBV6-5 with TRBJ2-7; D not certain. CDR3 length equals 14 residues. The germline V gene has CDR1 MNHEY and CDR2 SVGAGI. CDR3 coding DNA: TGTGCCAGCACCTCAAGGGTATCAACCTACGTGCAGTACTTC. It translates to CASTSRVSTYVQYF.

The chain carries TRBV20-1 and TRBJ2-3; 13 positions match TRBD2. Germline CDR1 and CDR2: DFQATT and SNEGSKA (reference sequence). The CDR3 loop spans 17 amino acids. V shed 1 base, J shed 11 bases, and the junction held 15 bases outside the gene matches. CDR3 residues: CSARGGLAGWINNEQYF. The DNA for the CDR3 is TGCAGTGCTAGAGGGGGACTAGCGGGATGGATAAACAATGAGCAGTATTTT.

Concerning this clonotype: This could be a read error, since a much larger clone is one nucleotide away. This chain connects TRBV12-5 to TRBJ2-7; D is possibly TRBD2 (5 bases). Trimming cost V 7 bases and J 2 bases, with 9 bases left between them. CDR3 size: 12 residues. Germline-derived CDR1 and CDR2 are LGHNT and FRNRAP. CDR3 protein: CASASGAYEQYF. CDR3 in DNA: TGTGCTAGTGCGAGCGGCGCCTACGAGCAGTACTTC.

Details on this clonotype: A much larger clone sits a single nucleotide away, making a read error possible. This chain connects TRBV11-3 to TRBJ2-5; possibly TRBD2 for D (6 bases). The germline V and J ends were trimmed by 11 bases and 2 bases, with 21 bases remaining between them. Germline-derived CDR1 and CDR2 are SGHNT and YENEEA. The CDR3 is 15 amino acids. CDR3 protein: CAGTAGPGIQETQYF. The CDR3 DNA follows: TGTGCCGGCACGGCGGGACCGGGAATTCAAGAGACCCAGTACTTC.

In its sample, this clonotype was seen many times. The gene calls are TRBV5-6 and TRBJ2-1, with D unresolved. The germline V gene encodes CDR1 SGHDT and CDR2 YYEEEE. The CDR3 is 12 residues long. Trimming cost V 4 bases and J 8 bases, with 10 bases left between them. The CDR3 reads CASSRLIDEQFF. The DNA for the CDR3 is TGTGCCAGCAGCCGTCTAATCGATGAGCAGTTCTTC.

This clonotype showed up many times. V is TRBV13 and J is TRBJ1-4; possible D gene TRBD1, 5 bases. The V gene's germline CDR1 is PRHDT and CDR2 FYEKMQ (reference sequence). V was clipped by 5 bases and J by 4 bases, with 14 bases between them. This CDR3 is built from 15 residues. The CDR3 reads CASSNGGDLNEKLFF. CDR3 bases: TGTGCCAGCAGCAATGGGGGGGACCTTAATGAAAAACTGTTTTTT.

Written as DNA, the CDR3 is TGTGCCACCAGCGTGAAACCCCCCTACAATGAGCAGTTCTTC. Residues: CATSVKPPYNEQFF. This chain links TRBV15 with TRBJ2-1; unclear D gene. Trimming stripped 5 bases from V and 2 bases from J, with 10 bases between. The CDR3 consists of 14 residues. CDR1 is LNHNV and CDR2 is YYDKDF in the germline V gene (reference sequence). The full variable domain, its missing parts supplied by reference TRBV15 and TRBJ2-1, is DAMVIQNPRYQVTQFGKPVTLSCSQTLNHNVMYWYQQKSSQAPKLLFHYYDKDFNNEADTPDNFQSRRPNTSFCFLDIRSPGLGDTAMYLCATSVKPPYNEQFFGPGTRLTVL.

This clonotype was observed a handful of times. J is TRBJ1-1 and V is TRBV19; TRBD1 matches at 7 bases. With 5 bases clipped from V and 4 bases from J, the junction kept 7 bases outside the gene matches. The germline gives CDR1 LNHDA, CDR2 SQIVND (reference sequence). This CDR3 comprises 14 residues. The CDR3 DNA is TGTGCCAGTAGTCGAGGACAGGTATTCACTGAAGCTTTCTTT. It yields the protein CASSRGQVFTEAFF.